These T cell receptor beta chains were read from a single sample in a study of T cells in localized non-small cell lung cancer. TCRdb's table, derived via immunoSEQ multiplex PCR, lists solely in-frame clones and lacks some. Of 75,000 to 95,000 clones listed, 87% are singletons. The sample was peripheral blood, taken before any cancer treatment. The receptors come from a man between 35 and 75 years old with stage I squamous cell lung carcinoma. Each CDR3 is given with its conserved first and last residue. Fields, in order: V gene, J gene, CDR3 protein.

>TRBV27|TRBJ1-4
CASSLNEGLGGEKLFF
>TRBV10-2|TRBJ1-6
CASSGAGRTPLHF
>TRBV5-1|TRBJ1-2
CASSEGQVSNYGYTF
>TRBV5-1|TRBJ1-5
CASSLVGGTDQPQHF
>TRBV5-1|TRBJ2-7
CASSSGTGFEQYF
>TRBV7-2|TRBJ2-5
CASSSLRGEETQYF
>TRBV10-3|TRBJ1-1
CAISPDRQNTEAFF
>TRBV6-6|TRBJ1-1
CASRGGTGENTEAFF
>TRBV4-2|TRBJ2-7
CASSQGLAAEAGEQYF
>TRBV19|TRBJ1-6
CASSQTRPNSPLHF
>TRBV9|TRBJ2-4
CASSVGPPPGDIQYF
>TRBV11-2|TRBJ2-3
CASSQREGRTDTQYF
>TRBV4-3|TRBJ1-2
CASSQAGGYTF
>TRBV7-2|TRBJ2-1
CASSRDSQTGQFF
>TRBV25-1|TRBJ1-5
CASSGGVGQPQHF
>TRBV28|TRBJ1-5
CASSPGQGLRPQHF
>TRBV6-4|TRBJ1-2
CASQPGSGYGYTF
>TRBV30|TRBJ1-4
CAWSGGLIGTGQEKLFF
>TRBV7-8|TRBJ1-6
CASSLPGQGDSPLHF
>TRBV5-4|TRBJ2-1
CASSPGGVEQFF
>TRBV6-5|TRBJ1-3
CASSPTGNTIYF
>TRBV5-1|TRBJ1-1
CASSGGTLNTEAFF